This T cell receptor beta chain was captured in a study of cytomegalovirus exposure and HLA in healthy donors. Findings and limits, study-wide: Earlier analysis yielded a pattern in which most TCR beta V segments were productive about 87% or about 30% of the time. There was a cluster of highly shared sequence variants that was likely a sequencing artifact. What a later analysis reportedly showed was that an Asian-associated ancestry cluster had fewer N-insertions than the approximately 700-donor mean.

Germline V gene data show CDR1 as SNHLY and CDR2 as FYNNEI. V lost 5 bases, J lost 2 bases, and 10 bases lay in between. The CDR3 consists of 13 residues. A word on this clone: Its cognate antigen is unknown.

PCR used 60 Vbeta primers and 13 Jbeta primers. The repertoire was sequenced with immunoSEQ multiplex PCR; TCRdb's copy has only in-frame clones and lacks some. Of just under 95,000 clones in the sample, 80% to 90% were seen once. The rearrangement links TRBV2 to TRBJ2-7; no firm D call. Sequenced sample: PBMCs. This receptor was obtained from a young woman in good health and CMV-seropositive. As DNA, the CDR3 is TGTGCCAGCAGTTTAGACACACCCTACGAGCAGTACTTC. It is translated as CASSLDTPYEQYF.